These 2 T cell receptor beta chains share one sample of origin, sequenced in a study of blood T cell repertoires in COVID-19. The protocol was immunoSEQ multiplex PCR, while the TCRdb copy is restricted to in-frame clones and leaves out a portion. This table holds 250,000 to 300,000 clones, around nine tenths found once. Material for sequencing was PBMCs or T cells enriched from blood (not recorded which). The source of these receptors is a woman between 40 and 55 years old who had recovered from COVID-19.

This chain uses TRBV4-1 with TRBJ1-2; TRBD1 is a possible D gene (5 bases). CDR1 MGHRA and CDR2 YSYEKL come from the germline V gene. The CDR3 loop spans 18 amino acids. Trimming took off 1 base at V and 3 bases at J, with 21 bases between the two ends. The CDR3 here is CASSQGFAPTRGYYGYTF. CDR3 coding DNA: TGCGCCAGCAGCCAAGGATTCGCCCCTACGCGGGGCTACTATGGCTACACCTTC.

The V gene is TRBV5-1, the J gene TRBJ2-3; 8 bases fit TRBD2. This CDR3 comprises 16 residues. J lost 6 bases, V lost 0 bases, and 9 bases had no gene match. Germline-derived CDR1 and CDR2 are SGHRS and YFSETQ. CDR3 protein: CASSLAFGSGEDTQYF. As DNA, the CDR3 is TGCGCCAGCAGCTTGGCCTTCGGTAGCGGGGAGGATACGCAGTATTTT.